The 28 T cell receptor beta chains below all came from one sample that was sequenced in a study of shared T cell receptors in the human thymus. TCRdb keeps only in-frame clones here, not all; method: immunoSEQ multiplex PCR. The data hold hundreds of thousands of clones, with 88% observed a single time. This sample was shared with a second study, whose subject was human thymus T cells.

Source material: thymocytes. These receptors were collected from a boy less than two years old with a congenital heart defect.

The gene calls are TRBV27 and TRBJ2-1, with 10 bases matching TRBD2. The CDR3 sequence is 15 residues long. The junction had 5 bases not matched to a gene; V was cut back by 3 bases and J by 6 bases. Germline values: CDR1 MNHEY, CDR2 SMNVEV (reference sequence). The CDR3 bases are TGTGCCAGCAGTTTCGGGGCTAGCGGGGGCAATGAGCAGTTCTTC. Translation: CASSFGASGGNEQFF.

This sequence joins TRBV5-1 and TRBJ2-1; TRBD2 matches at 8 bases. Germline V gives CDR1 SGHRS, CDR2 YFSETQ. The CDR3 totals 15 residues. V shed 2 bases and J 7 bases; nucleotides not matched to a gene: 8. The CDR3 DNA is TGCGCCAGCAGCTTCGGGCTAGCGGGTCGGAATGAGCAGTTCTTC. Translating it yields CASSFGLAGRNEQFF.

The chain uses TRBV18 and TRBJ2-1, with 9 nucleotides matching TRBD2. Germline-derived CDR1 and CDR2 are KGHSH and LQKENI. Trimming cost V 2 bases and J 7 bases; bases outside gene matches: 9. This CDR3 contains 16 residues. CDR3 DNA: TGTGCCAGCTCACCAGGGTGGCGGGAGGGCCTAAATGAGCAGTTCTTC. This sequence encodes CASSPGWREGLNEQFF.

A few counts support this clone. V and J are TRBV4-3 and TRBJ2-1; D call uncertain. The CDR3 runs 15 residues. Trimming stripped 0 bases from V and 4 bases from J, with 10 bases between. CDR1 LGHNA and CDR2 YSLEER come from the germline V gene. The CDR3 region is CASSQDVAEYNEQFF. The CDR3 nucleotides read TGCGCCAGCAGCCAAGATGTGGCGGAGTACAATGAGCAGTTCTTC.

This chain links TRBV6-5 with TRBJ1-2; D might be TRBD1 (6 bases). Deletions cut 6 bases from V and 0 bases from J, with 14 bases between. The CDR3 totals 15 residues. CDR1 MNHEY and CDR2 SVGAGI come from the germline V gene. This CDR3 is CASSFGQIANYGYTF. As DNA, the CDR3 is TGTGCCAGCAGCTTCGGACAGATAGCTAACTATGGCTACACCTTC.

This clone came up once. V and J are TRBV15 and TRBJ1-2; D perhaps matches TRBD1 (5 bases). Germline V gives CDR1 LNHNV, CDR2 YYDKDF (reference sequence). V lost 0 bases and J 4 bases, leaving 21 bases between the germline ends. The CDR3 length is 18 residues. CDR3 sequence (DNA): TGTGCCACCAGCAGAGATGGGACTAATTGGCAGGGCAGCTATGGCTACACCTTC. Translating it yields CATSRDGTNWQGSYGYTF.

CDR3 region: CASSQGASGSPDTQYF. The CDR3 DNA reads as TGTGCCAGCAGCCAAGGGGCTAGCGGGAGTCCAGATACGCAGTATTTT. V gene TRBV4-2 combines with J gene TRBJ2-3; 10 nucleotides line up with TRBD2. Germline CDR1 LGHNA, CDR2 YNFKEQ. Trimming at V came to 1 base and at J to 4 bases, leaving 5 bases not matched to a gene. CDR3 size: 16 residues.

This clone was picked up a small number of times. J is TRBJ1-4 and V is TRBV20-1; D remains ambiguous. The CDR3 is 11 amino acids. V was pared by 5 bases and J by 9 bases, with 10 bases between. CDR1 is DFQATT and CDR2 is SNEGSKA in the germline V gene (reference sequence). CDR3 sequence reads: CSAPFLQKLFF. The DNA of the CDR3 is TGCAGTGCTCCGTTCCTCCAAAAACTGTTTTTT.

V is TRBV6-1 and J is TRBJ1-1; maybe TRBD1 (6 bases). Germline loops: CDR1 MNHNS, CDR2 SASEGT. V dropped 1 base and J dropped 4 bases, with 22 bases sitting between them. This CDR3 region has 18 residues. The CDR3 region is CASSEDWVFGRGSTEAFF. The CDR3 DNA reads TGTGCCAGCAGTGAAGATTGGGTTTTCGGGAGGGGGAGCACTGAAGCTTTCTTT.

The rearrangement uses TRBV7-2 and TRBJ1-4; tentatively, D is TRBD1 (6 bases). The CDR3 has 14 residues. Trimming took off 3 bases at V and 7 bases at J, with 12 bases between the two ends. The germline CDR1 and CDR2 sequences are SGHTA and FQGNSA. The CDR3 nucleotides read TGTGCCAGCAGCTTTCAGGGGCGTGGTGAAAAACTGTTTTTT. Amino acids: CASSFQGRGEKLFF.

This chain joins TRBV18 and TRBJ2-1; D gene ambiguous. Per germline, CDR1 KGHSH and CDR2 LQKENI. V was cut by 0 bases and J by 12 bases, with 21 bases left in between. This CDR3 has 16 residues. The DNA for the CDR3 is TGTGCCAGCTCACCACCGGCAGGTCCTGACAAGAGTCGGCAGTTCTTC. Its translation: CASSPPAGPDKSRQFF.

The rearrangement joins TRBV7-8 to TRBJ2-3, with 10 bases fitting TRBD2. V lost 6 bases, J lost 4 bases, and 16 bases stayed unmatched. This CDR3 contains 18 residues. The germline CDR1 and CDR2 sequences are SGHVS and FQNEAQ. Written as DNA, the CDR3 is TGTGCCAGCAGGGGAGCGGGAGGGCCTAATCATGAGGCAGATACGCAGTATTTT. Encoded protein: CASRGAGGPNHEADTQYF.

This chain joins TRBV27 and TRBJ2-7; the match to TRBD2 covers 10 bases. This CDR3 comprises 15 residues. Trimming cost V 5 bases and J 4 bases; bases outside gene matches: 8. The V gene's germline CDR1 is MNHEY and CDR2 SMNVEV (reference sequence). Here the CDR3 reads CASSLILAGEYEQYF. The CDR3 coding sequence is TGTGCCAGCAGTCTTATCCTAGCGGGAGAGTACGAGCAGTACTTC.

The rearrangement uses TRBV6-1 and TRBJ2-7; maybe TRBD2 (5 bases). The CDR3 runs 16 residues. Germline assignment: CDR1 MNHNS and CDR2 SASEGT. V shed 0 bases and J shed 2 bases, with 14 bases lying between them. In DNA form, the CDR3 reads TGTGCCAGCAGTGAAGCGCACGGGATCCCTACCTACGAGCAGTACTTC. The encoded protein is CASSEAHGIPTYEQYF.

The V call is TRBV7-8, the J call TRBJ1-5, with D perhaps matching TRBD1 (5 bases). The CDR3 sequence is 15 residues long. Per the germline V gene, CDR1 is SGHVS and CDR2 is FQNEAQ. Trimming stripped 4 bases from V and 4 bases from J, with 14 bases between. The CDR3 is CASSYGGGWNQPQHF. In DNA form, the CDR3 reads TGTGCCAGCAGCTACGGCGGGGGTTGGAATCAGCCCCAGCATTTT.

The genes are TRBV5-4 and TRBJ2-1, with TRBD1 as a possible D gene (6 bases). The CDR3 has 18 amino acids. CDR1 and CDR2 from the germline V gene are SGHNT and YYREEE (reference sequence). Trimming removed 2 bases at V and 2 bases at J, with 20 bases between. This chain's CDR3 is CASSFVGPPGDTYNEQFF. CDR3 nucleotide sequence: TGTGCCAGCAGCTTTGTGGGCCCACCAGGGGACACCTACAATGAGCAGTTCTTC.

The rearrangement links TRBV4-3 to TRBJ2-3; D gene uncertain. Germline CDR1 LGHNA, CDR2 YSLEER. V was shortened by 0 bases and J by 0 bases, with 16 bases between the two germline ends. The CDR3 runs 18 residues. The CDR3 loop reads CASSQEPTPRPSTDTQYF. As DNA, the CDR3 is TGCGCCAGCAGCCAAGAGCCGACTCCACGTCCTAGCACAGATACGCAGTATTTT.

This clone has only one observation. V and J are TRBV20-1 and TRBJ2-7; possibly TRBD1 for D (5 bases). Germline CDR1 reads DFQATT; CDR2 reads SNEGSKA (reference sequence). This CDR3 region has 11 residues. V was cut by 2 bases and J by 9 bases, with 11 bases left in between. CDR3 bases: TGCAGTGCTAGATCGCCCCAGGGGCAGTACTTC. It codes for CSARSPQGQYF.

The chain employs TRBV7-9 and TRBJ2-3; 10 bases agree with TRBD2. Germline CDR1 and CDR2: SEHNR and FQNEAQ (reference sequence). This CDR3 region has 19 residues. V gave up 1 base and J gave up 4 bases; unmatched junction bases: 14. As DNA, the CDR3 is TGTGCCAGCAGCTTAGTGTCCGGGACTAGCGCGATCTATGCAGATACGCAGTATTTT. It codes for CASSLVSGTSAIYADTQYF. Full variable domain (outside the CDR3, taken from reference TRBV7-9 and TRBJ2-3): DTGVSQNPRHKITKRGQNVTFRCDPISEHNRLYWYRQTLGQGPEFLTYFQNEAQLEKSRLLSDRFSAERPKGSFSTLEIQRTEQGDSAMYLCASSLVSGTSAIYADTQYFGPGTRLTVL.

The J gene is TRBJ1-1, the V gene TRBV6-1; tentatively, D is TRBD1 (6 bases). Trimming cost V 1 base and J 1 base, with 16 bases left between them. CDR1 and CDR2 from the germline V gene are MNHNS and SASEGT. This CDR3 spans 17 amino acids. For the CDR3, the DNA is TGTGCCAGCAGTGAAGGTTTAAGAGGACAGTCGAACACTGAAGCTTTCTTT. Residues: CASSEGLRGQSNTEAFF.

Only one count was recorded for this clone. The chain carries TRBV27 and TRBJ1-1; 11 bases align to TRBD1. CDR3 size: 15 residues. Germline V CDR1 and CDR2: MNHEY, SMNVEV (reference sequence). The ends lost 6 bases at V and 11 bases at J; junction bases unmatched: 14. CDR3 sequence reads: CASSPFRDRGEGAFF. CDR3 coding DNA: TGTGCCAGCAGCCCTTTCCGGGACAGGGGGGAGGGGGCTTTCTTT.

The chain has TRBV28 and TRBJ1-5; 9 bases fit TRBD1. Germline V gene data show CDR1 as MDHEN and CDR2 as SYDVKM. CDR3 length: 16 residues. V trimming: 6 bases; J trimming: 2 bases; junction bases outside the gene matches: 8. CDR3 amino acids: CASSSTDRGGNQPQHF. The CDR3 DNA reads as TGTGCCAGCAGCTCGACGGACAGGGGTGGCAATCAGCCCCAGCATTTT.

The gene calls are TRBV28 and TRBJ1-5, with TRBD1 as a possible D gene (5 bases). Germline CDR1 MDHEN, CDR2 SYDVKM. The CDR3 sequence is 14 residues long. V was clipped by 7 bases and J by 1 base, with 11 bases between them. CDR3 DNA sequence: TGTGCCAGCAACGGGGGTGGAAGCAATCAGCCCCAGCATTTT. It is translated as CASNGGGSNQPQHF. Together with reference TRBV28 and TRBJ1-5, the CDR3 gives the full variable domain: DVKVTQSSRYLVKRTGEKVFLECVQDMDHENMFWYRQDPGLGLRLIYFSYDVKMKEKGDIPEGYSVSREKKERFSLILESASTNQTSMYLCASNGGGSNQPQHFGDGTRLSIL.

DNA of the CDR3: TGTGCCAGCGCTGCCGATAGGACAGGCTCTGGGGCCAACGTCCTGACTTTC. It translates to CASAADRTGSGANVLTF. V and J are TRBV27 and TRBJ2-6; 7 positions agree with TRBD1. In germline, CDR1 is MNHEY, CDR2 SMNVEV (reference sequence). The CDR3 covers 17 residues. Trimming cost V 8 bases and J 0 bases; bases outside gene matches: 10.

V and J are TRBV29-1 and TRBJ2-3, with D maybe TRBD1 (5 bases). The V gene lost 4 bases and the J gene lost 0 bases, with 14 bases spanning the gap. There are 15 residues in the CDR3. CDR1 is SQVTM, CDR2 ANQGSEA, per germline. DNA for the CDR3: TGCAGCGTTGCCCACTCAGGGCTTAGCACAGATACGCAGTATTTT. This translates into CSVAHSGLSTDTQYF.

The rearrangement links TRBV5-6 to TRBJ2-7; 7 nucleotides align to TRBD2. J gave up 5 bases and V 6 bases, and 11 bases lay outside the gene matches. CDR1 and CDR2 from the germline V gene are SGHDT and YYEEEE. The CDR3 is 14 residues long. CDR3 protein: CASTRAREPHEQYF. CDR3 in DNA: TGTGCCAGCACCCGCGCGCGGGAGCCCCACGAGCAGTACTTC.

The chain links TRBV19 to TRBJ2-7; tentative D call: TRBD1 (6 bases). Between the trimmed V and J ends, which lost 10 bases and 2 bases, there was a span of 18 bases. This CDR3 is 14 amino acids long. The germline gives CDR1 LNHDA, CDR2 SQIVND (reference sequence). CDR3 in DNA: TGTGCCACCCGAGGGGGATTCTACACCTACGAGCAGTACTTC. This encodes CATRGGFYTYEQYF.

The chain combines TRBV6-6 with TRBJ2-1, with 10 bases identical to TRBD2. Germline V lookup: CDR1 MNHNY, CDR2 SVGAGI (reference sequence). The ends lost 5 bases at V and 7 bases at J; junction bases unmatched: 11. The CDR3 consists of 16 residues. The CDR3 DNA sequence: TGTGCCAGCAGTGACTTCCTAGCGGGAGAAAGAAATGAGCAGTTCTTC. Translated: CASSDFLAGERNEQFF.